These 14 T cell receptor beta chains were sequenced from one sample in a study of glioma-infiltrating T cells after dendritic cell vaccination. The assay was immunoSEQ multiplex PCR, and TCRdb's table has in-frame clones only and misses some. The sample lists tens of thousands of clones, 85% occurring once. The time point is: after dendritic cell vaccination, including at tumor progression/relapse. Sequencing was performed on blood, taken after dendritic cell vaccination. The receptors derive from a human donor with glioblastoma.

This chain uses TRBV27 with TRBJ1-6; unclear D gene. This CDR3 region has 14 residues. Trimming took 3 bases from V and 7 from J, leaving 10 bases between them. Germline loops: CDR1 MNHEY, CDR2 SMNVEV (reference sequence). The CDR3: CASSFGQTNSPLHF. The CDR3, as DNA: TGTGCCAGCAGTTTTGGGCAGACGAATTCACCCCTCCACTTT.

This clone was seen more than once but under ten times. This sequence joins TRBV5-1 and TRBJ2-7; 7 nucleotides match TRBD2. The CDR3 runs 16 residues. In germline, CDR1 is SGHRS, CDR2 YFSETQ. V was clipped by 4 bases and J by 1 base; unmatched bases: 11. The CDR3 DNA reads TGCGCCAGCAGCCCCGGGGGAGGGAGACTATCCTACGAGCAGTACTTC. Translating gives CASSPGGGRLSYEQYF.

The rearrangement joins TRBV28 to TRBJ2-5; D ambiguous. Germline lookup yields CDR1 MDHEN and CDR2 SYDVKM. Between the trimmed V and J ends, which lost 2 bases and 4 bases, there was a span of 8 bases. This CDR3 has 13 residues. The CDR3, as DNA: TGTGCCAGCAGTTTAGTGGCAAGAGAGACCCAGTACTTC. It codes for CASSLVARETQYF. Full variable domain (rest looked up from reference TRBV28 and TRBJ2-5): DVKVTQSSRYLVKRTGEKVFLECVQDMDHENMFWYRQDPGLGLRLIYFSYDVKMKEKGDIPEGYSVSREKKERFSLILESASTNQTSMYLCASSLVARETQYFGPGTRLLVL.

V is TRBV29-1 and J is TRBJ1-1, with TRBD1 as a possible D gene (5 bases). There are 13 residues in the CDR3. The V gene lost 6 bases and the J gene lost 4 bases, with 15 bases spanning the gap. The germline gives CDR1 SQVTM, CDR2 ANQGSEA. The CDR3 nucleotides are TGCAGCGTCGCCAGCGGGGCGGGCACTGAAGCTTTCTTT. Its translation: CSVASGAGTEAFF. The full variable domain, completed using reference TRBV29-1 and TRBJ1-1, is SAVISQKPSRDICQRGTSLTIQCQVDSQVTMMFWYRQQPGQSLTLIATANQGSEATYESGFVIDKFPISRPNLTFSTLTVSNMSPEDSSIYLCSVASGAGTEAFFGQGTRLTVV.

The rearrangement uses TRBV2 and TRBJ1-2; tentative D call: TRBD1 (6 bases). The V and J ends lost 8 bases and 3 bases respectively, with 13 bases between them. Germline CDR1 reads SNHLY; CDR2 reads FYNNEI. CDR3 length equals 13 residues. CDR3 bases: TGTGCCAGCTCCAGGACAGTCGACTATGGCTACACCTTC. Its protein product is CASSRTVDYGYTF.

V gene TRBV9 combines with J gene TRBJ1-3; D perhaps matches TRBD1 (5 bases). The CDR3 runs 17 residues. Per germline, CDR1 SGDLS and CDR2 YYNGEE. With 4 bases removed from V and 0 bases from J, the gap between germline ends came to 17 bases. The CDR3: CASSPSLGGISGNTIYF. CDR3 coding DNA: TGTGCCAGCAGCCCCAGCCTTGGGGGGATCTCTGGAAACACCATATATTTT.

This chain uses TRBV9 with TRBJ2-7, with D possibly TRBD1 on 6 matching bases. This CDR3 comprises 14 residues. V was cut by 3 bases and J by 3 bases, with 13 bases left in between. Per germline, CDR1 SGDLS and CDR2 YYNGEE. This chain's CDR3 is CASSARDNIYEQYF. In nucleotides, the CDR3 is TGTGCCAGCAGCGCCCGGGACAATATCTACGAGCAGTACTTC.

The chain combines TRBV9 with TRBJ2-1; TRBD2 matches at 12 bases. The CDR3 length is 16 residues. Germline CDR1 is SGDLS and CDR2 is YYNGEE. Losses at the gene ends were 0 bases for V and 7 bases for J; bases not matched to a gene: 5. CDR3 in amino acids: CASSVEFTSGRNEQFF. CDR3 coding DNA: TGTGCCAGCAGCGTAGAATTTACTAGCGGGAGGAATGAGCAGTTCTTC.

The CDR3 region has the DNA TGTGCCAGCAGCCCAGGACAAGCCTACGAGCAGTACTTC. Translation: CASSPGQAYEQYF. V gene TRBV13 combines with J gene TRBJ2-7; maybe TRBD1 (5 bases). The CDR3 runs 13 residues. Germline V gene sequence: CDR1 PRHDT, CDR2 FYEKMQ (reference sequence). V gave up 5 bases and J gave up 2 bases, with 10 bases separating them.

There are a few counts of this clone. The chain couples TRBV5-8 to TRBJ2-1; 13 bases are shared with TRBD2. This CDR3 region has 16 residues. Trimming took 2 bases from V and 7 from J; bases not matched to a gene: 6. Germline V gene lookup returns CDR1 SGHTS and CDR2 YDEGEE. The CDR3 sequence is CASSFGTSGARNEQFF. Written as DNA, the CDR3 is TGTGCCAGCAGCTTCGGGACTAGCGGGGCAAGGAATGAGCAGTTCTTC.

A single count supports this clone. The rearrangement links TRBV5-8 to TRBJ1-2, with 9 bases fitting TRBD1. Per germline, CDR1 SGHTS and CDR2 YDEGEE. The V gene end was trimmed by 3 bases and the J gene end by 7 bases; junction bases not matched to a gene: 10. This CDR3 has 15 amino acids. The CDR3 bases are TGTGCCAGCAGCTCCGGGACAGGGATTTCCTTTGGCTACACCTTC. Amino acids: CASSSGTGISFGYTF.

This clone occurred a few times. The CDR3 region is CASSQVQGDSPLHF. CDR3 DNA sequence: TGCGCCAGCAGCCAAGTCCAGGGGGATTCACCCCTCCACTTT. The V and J genes are TRBV4-3 and TRBJ1-6, with TRBD1 matching 7 bases. J lost 8 bases, V lost 1 base, and 2 bases had no gene match. The CDR3 consists of 14 residues. Germline-derived CDR1 and CDR2 are LGHNA and YSLEER.

This chain connects TRBV5-1 to TRBJ2-5, with 7 bases fitting TRBD2. This CDR3 has 15 residues. V lost 3 bases and J lost 1; bases outside the gene matches: 6. Germline CDR1 SGHRS, CDR2 YFSETQ. The CDR3 DNA is TGCGCCAGCAGCTCTGACCCTAGCGGCCAAGAGACCCAGTACTTC. Residues: CASSSDPSGQETQYF.

This sequence joins TRBV5-1 and TRBJ2-1; 16 nucleotides agree with TRBD2. This CDR3 is built from 19 residues. Trimming cost V 3 bases and J 6 bases; bases outside gene matches: 12. Germline CDR1 reads SGHRS; CDR2 reads YFSETQ. The CDR3 protein is CASSSSPGTSGRAGNEQFF. Here the CDR3 DNA reads TGCGCCAGCAGCTCATCGCCCGGGACTAGCGGGAGGGCCGGCAATGAGCAGTTCTTC.